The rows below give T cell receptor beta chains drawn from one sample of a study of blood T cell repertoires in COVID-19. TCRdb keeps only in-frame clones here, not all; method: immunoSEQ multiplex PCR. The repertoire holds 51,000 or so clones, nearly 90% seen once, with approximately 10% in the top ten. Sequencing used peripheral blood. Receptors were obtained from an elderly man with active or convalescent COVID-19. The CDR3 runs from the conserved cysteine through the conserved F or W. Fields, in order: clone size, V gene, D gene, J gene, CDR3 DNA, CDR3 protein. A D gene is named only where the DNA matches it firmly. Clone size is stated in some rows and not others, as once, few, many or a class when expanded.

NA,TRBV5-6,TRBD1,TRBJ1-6,TGTGCCAGCAGCCCGGGAGGGGGCACGTATAATTCACCCCTCCACTTT,CASSPGGGTYNSPLHF
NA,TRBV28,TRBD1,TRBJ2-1,TGTGCCAGCTTGTCCAACCTCGGATCCGGGACAGGGGGCAACAATGAGCAGTTCTTC,CASLSNLGSGTGGNNEQFF
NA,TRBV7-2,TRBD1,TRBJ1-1,TGTGCCAGCAGCTCGGGACAGCACACTGAAGCTTTCTTT,CASSSGQHTEAFF
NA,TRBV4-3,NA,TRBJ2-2,TGCGCCAGCAGTCGTGGGGGCGGGAGAGGCACCGGGGAGCTGTTTTTT,CASSRGGGRGTGELFF
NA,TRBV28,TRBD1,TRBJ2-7,TGTGCCAGCAGTCCCCCCGGGACAGTAAATTACGAGCAGTACTTC,CASSPPGTVNYEQYF
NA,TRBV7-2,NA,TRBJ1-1,TGTGCCAGCAGCCCAAGCCCAGGGAACACTGAAGCTTTCTTT,CASSPSPGNTEAFF
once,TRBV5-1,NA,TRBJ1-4,TGCGCCAGCAGCTTGGATGTGAGGGCTAATGAAAAACTGTTTTTT,CASSLDVRANEKLFF
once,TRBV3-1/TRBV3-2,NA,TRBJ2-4,TGTGCCAGCAGCGTGGACTTAGCCAAAAACATTCAGTACTTC,CASSVDLAKNIQYF
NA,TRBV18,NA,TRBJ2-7,TGTGCCAGCTCATTCAGGGGTGTCGACGAGCAGTACTTC,CASSFRGVDEQYF
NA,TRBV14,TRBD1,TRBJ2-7,TGTGCCAGCAGCCGAGAGACAGGGGCCTTCTCCTACGAGCAGTACTTC,CASSRETGAFSYEQYF
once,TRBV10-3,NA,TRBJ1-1,TGTGCCTCCAGTGCGGGGTTCACTGAAGCTTTCTTT,CASSAGFTEAFF
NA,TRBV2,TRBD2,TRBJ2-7,TGTGCCAGCAGTGGAACTAGCGGGAGGGCCAGGTACCACGAGCAGTACTTC,CASSGTSGRARYHEQYF
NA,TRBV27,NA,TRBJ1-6,TGTGCCAGCAGGGTGTGGGGGGAGGGAAATTCACCCCTCCACTTT,CASRVWGEGNSPLHF
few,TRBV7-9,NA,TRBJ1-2,TGTGCCAGCAGCTTAGGGCAGACTAACTATGGCTACACCTTC,CASSLGQTNYGYTF
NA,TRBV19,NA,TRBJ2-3,TGTGCCAGTAGTATGCGGCTAGCGAGGAGCACAGATACGCAGTATTTT,CASSMRLARSTDTQYF
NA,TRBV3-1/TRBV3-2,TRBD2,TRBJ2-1,TGTGCCAGCAAAGGGGCCCTGGGACTAGCGGGAGTGAGCAATGAGCAGTTCTTC,CASKGALGLAGVSNEQFF
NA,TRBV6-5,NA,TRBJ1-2,TGTGCCAGCAGTTACTCGAGGGCAATCTATGGCTACACCTTC,CASSYSRAIYGYTF
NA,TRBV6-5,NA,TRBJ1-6,TGTGCCAGCAGTTACTCTCCAGGGGCTAATAATTCACCCCTCCACTTT,CASSYSPGANNSPLHF
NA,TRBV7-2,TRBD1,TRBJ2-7,TGTGCCAGCACCCAGGGGACAGGGAGATCCTACGAGCAGTACTTC,CASTQGTGRSYEQYF
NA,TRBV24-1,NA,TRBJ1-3,TGTGCCACCAGTGATTTGCTTGGAAACACCATATATTTT,CATSDLLGNTIYF
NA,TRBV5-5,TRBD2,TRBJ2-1,TGTGCCAGCTTAAAGGATTCGGGACTAGCGGGATCAGGGGAGCAGTTCTTC,CASLKDSGLAGSGEQFF
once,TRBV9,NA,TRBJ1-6,TGTGCCAGCAGCGTAGACGGCAGAACCTATTCCGGGAATTCACCCCTCCACTTT,CASSVDGRTYSGNSPLHF
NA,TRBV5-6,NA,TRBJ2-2,TGTGCCAGCAGCTTGCGAAGGTTAGGGGACACCGGGGAGCTGTTTTTT,CASSLRRLGDTGELFF
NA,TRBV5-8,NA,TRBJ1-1,TGTGCCAGCAGCATCATACTTGAGGCTTTCTTT,CASSIILEAFF
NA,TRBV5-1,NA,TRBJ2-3,TGCGCCAGCAGCTTCCCACTGACTAGTTCAGATACGCAGTATTTT,CASSFPLTSSDTQYF
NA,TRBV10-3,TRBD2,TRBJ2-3,TGTGCCATCAGGGCCGAGCTAGCGGGGGGCCGGGATACGCAGTATTTT,CAIRAELAGGRDTQYF
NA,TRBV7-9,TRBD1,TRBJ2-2,TGTGCCAGCAGCTTAGGGGATGGGACAGCTTACTCCGGGGAGCTGTTTTTT,CASSLGDGTAYSGELFF
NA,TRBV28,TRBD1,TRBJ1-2,TGTGCCAGCAGTACGACCTTGACCGGACAGGGGAATGGCTACACCTTC,CASSTTLTGQGNGYTF
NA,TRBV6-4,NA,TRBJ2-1,TGTGCCAGCAGTGACTCGGACGGACTTGAGCAGTTCTTC,CASSDSDGLEQFF
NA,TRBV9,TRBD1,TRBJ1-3,TGTGCCAGCAGCCAGACAGGGCGAGGAAACACCATATATTTT,CASSQTGRGNTIYF
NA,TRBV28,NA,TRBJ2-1,TGTGCCAGCAGCACCAGTAGGAGTCAAGAAATCATTACGGAACCGTTCTTC,CASSTSRSQEIITEPFF
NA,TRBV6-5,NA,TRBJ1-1,TGTGCCAGCAGTAACCTCGGGGGGACTGAAGCTTTCTTT,CASSNLGGTEAFF
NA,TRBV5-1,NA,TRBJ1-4,TGCGCCAGCAGTACGGCACAGGCTAACAATGAAAAACTGTTTTTT,CASSTAQANNEKLFF
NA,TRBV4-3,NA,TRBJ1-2,TGCGCCAGCAGCGGGGCTGGCCGTGGCTACACCTTC,CASSGAGRGYTF
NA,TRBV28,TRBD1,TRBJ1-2,TGTGCCAGCAGCCCGACGCAGGGGGCAAGGGGCTACACCTTC,CASSPTQGARGYTF
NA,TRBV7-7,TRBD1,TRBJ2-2,TGTGCCAGCAGACTAGACAGGGACACCGGGGAGCTGTTTTTT,CASRLDRDTGELFF
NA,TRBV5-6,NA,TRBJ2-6,TGTGCCAGCACGGACAGCTCTGGGGCCAACGTCCTGACTTTC,CASTDSSGANVLTF
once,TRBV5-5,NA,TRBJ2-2,TGTGCCAGCAGCCTGCCCCTTGGGACTTCGAACACCGGGGAGCTGTTTTTT,CASSLPLGTSNTGELFF
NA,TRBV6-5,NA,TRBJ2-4,TGTGCCAGCAGTTACGGGCATCCTATAGCCAAAAACATTCAGTACTTC,CASSYGHPIAKNIQYF
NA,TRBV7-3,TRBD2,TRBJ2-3,TGTGCCAGCAGCTTAAATAGCGGGGTCGGGGATACGCAGTATTTT,CASSLNSGVGDTQYF
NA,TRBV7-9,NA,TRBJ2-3,TGTGCCAGCAGCTTGGCAGTCTGGGATACGCAGTATTTT,CASSLAVWDTQYF